Listed below are T cell receptor beta chains from one sample, sequenced in a study of cytomegalovirus exposure and HLA in healthy donors. Generated by immunoSEQ multiplex PCR, the TCRdb table keeps only in-frame clones and is missing some. The repertoire consists of hundreds of thousands of clones, with more than 60% occurring once and the leading ten covering 2.7%. Sample: PBMCs. These receptor sequences come from a woman between 55 and 75 years old in good health and CMV-seropositive. Both conserved end residues are part of each CDR3. Fields, in order: CDR3 protein, CDR3 DNA, D gene, clone size, J gene, V gene. D genes are given only for firm matches. Not all rows give a size; the values are once, few, many and, for expanded clones, a class.

CDR3 protein: CASSFVTTGDYGYTF
CDR3 DNA: TGTGCCAGCAGCTTCGTCACTACAGGGGACTATGGCTACACCTTC
D gene: TRBD1
clone size: once
J gene: TRBJ1-2
V gene: TRBV11-1

CDR3 protein: CASSAGVGSPLHF
CDR3 DNA: TGTGCCAGCAGTGCAGGGGTGGGGTCACCCCTCCACTTT
D gene: .
clone size: .
J gene: TRBJ1-6
V gene: TRBV2

CDR3 protein: CASSIDRRSSYNEQFF
CDR3 DNA: TGTGCCAGTAGTATCGACCGGAGGAGCTCCTACAATGAGCAGTTCTTC
D gene: .
clone size: .
J gene: TRBJ2-1
V gene: TRBV19

CDR3 protein: CASSGTSGIRNEQFF
CDR3 DNA: TGTGCCAGCAGTGGCACTAGCGGGATTAGGAATGAGCAGTTCTTC
D gene: TRBD2
clone size: few
J gene: TRBJ2-1
V gene: TRBV25-1

CDR3 protein: CASSFRDTSSYNEQFF
CDR3 DNA: TGTGCCAGCAGCTTCAGAGACACGAGCTCCTACAATGAGCAGTTCTTC
D gene: .
clone size: .
J gene: TRBJ2-1
V gene: TRBV7-2

CDR3 protein: CASSPYLFGTGAYGYTF
CDR3 DNA: TGTGCCAGCTCCCCCTACTTATTTGGGACAGGAGCCTATGGCTACACCTTC
D gene: TRBD1
clone size: once
J gene: TRBJ1-2
V gene: TRBV18

CDR3 protein: CASSVGRGADTQYF
CDR3 DNA: TGTGCCAGCAGTGTTGGTCGGGGGGCAGATACGCAGTATTTT
D gene: TRBD2
clone size: .
J gene: TRBJ2-3
V gene: TRBV6-1

CDR3 protein: CASSQGGGEQFF
CDR3 DNA: TGTGCCAGCAGCCAGGGGGGTGGTGAGCAGTTCTTC
D gene: .
clone size: .
J gene: TRBJ2-1
V gene: TRBV7-9

CDR3 protein: CAWRGQGAGNTIYF
CDR3 DNA: TGTGCCTGGAGGGGACAGGGGGCGGGAAACACCATATATTTT
D gene: TRBD1
clone size: .
J gene: TRBJ1-3
V gene: TRBV30

CDR3 protein: CASTATGNTEAFF
CDR3 DNA: TGTGCCTCGACAGCCACGGGGAACACTGAAGCTTTCTTT
D gene: .
clone size: once
J gene: TRBJ1-1
V gene: TRBV2

CDR3 protein: CASTPGGAVKTQYF
CDR3 DNA: TGTGCCAGCACTCCGGGGGGGGCTGTGAAGACCCAGTACTTC
D gene: TRBD2
clone size: .
J gene: TRBJ2-5
V gene: TRBV7-2

CDR3 protein: CASSYGQGAYEAFF
CDR3 DNA: TGTGCCAGCAGCTACGGACAGGGGGCATATGAAGCTTTCTTT
D gene: TRBD1
clone size: .
J gene: TRBJ1-1
V gene: TRBV7-6

CDR3 protein: CARTGDGGSYEQYF
CDR3 DNA: TGTGCACGCACGGGAGATGGGGGCTCCTACGAGCAGTACTTC
D gene: .
clone size: .
J gene: TRBJ2-7
V gene: TRBV30

CDR3 protein: CASSLYRGNQGEQYF
CDR3 DNA: TGTGCCAGCAGTCTGTACCGGGGGAATCAAGGCGAGCAGTACTTC
D gene: .
clone size: once
J gene: TRBJ2-7
V gene: TRBV27

CDR3 protein: CASRRTSGGAETQYF
CDR3 DNA: TGTGCCAGCAGACGGACTAGCGGGGGGGCTGAGACCCAGTACTTC
D gene: TRBD2
clone size: .
J gene: TRBJ2-5
V gene: TRBV6-5

CDR3 protein: CASSVNSASIRADTQYF
CDR3 DNA: TGTGCCAGCAGCGTAAATAGCGCCTCAATAAGGGCGGATACGCAGTATTTT
D gene: .
clone size: .
J gene: TRBJ2-3
V gene: TRBV9

CDR3 protein: CASSLDRLGDTIYF
CDR3 DNA: TGTGCCAGCAGCCTCGACAGGCTCGGGGACACCATATATTTT
D gene: .
clone size: few
J gene: TRBJ1-3
V gene: TRBV2

CDR3 protein: CASSFGTSREQFF
CDR3 DNA: TGTGCCAGCAGTTTTGGGACTAGCCGTGAGCAGTTCTTC
D gene: TRBD2
clone size: .
J gene: TRBJ2-1
V gene: TRBV27

CDR3 protein: CASREGKYSNQPQHF
CDR3 DNA: TGCGCCAGTAGGGAGGGGAAGTATAGCAATCAGCCCCAGCATTTT
D gene: .
clone size: .
J gene: TRBJ1-5
V gene: TRBV23-1

CDR3 protein: CASSPSGNTIYF
CDR3 DNA: TGCGCCAGCAGCCCATCTGGAAACACCATATATTTT
D gene: .
clone size: .
J gene: TRBJ1-3
V gene: TRBV4-3

CDR3 protein: CASSGGGNTEAFF
CDR3 DNA: TGTGCCAGCAGCGGGGGGGGTAACACTGAAGCTTTCTTT
D gene: .
clone size: .
J gene: TRBJ1-1
V gene: TRBV7-3

CDR3 protein: CASSESGVQPQHF
CDR3 DNA: TGTGCCAGCAGTGAAAGCGGGGTCCAGCCCCAGCATTTT
D gene: .
clone size: .
J gene: TRBJ1-5
V gene: TRBV6-5

CDR3 protein: CASSFRGQNTEAFF
CDR3 DNA: TGTGCCAGCAGCTTTCGGGGACAGAACACTGAAGCTTTCTTT
D gene: .
clone size: .
J gene: TRBJ1-1
V gene: TRBV5-4

CDR3 protein: CASSTGLASYNEQFF
CDR3 DNA: TGCGCCAGCAGCACAGGACTAGCATCCTACAATGAGCAGTTCTTC
D gene: TRBD2
clone size: .
J gene: TRBJ2-1
V gene: TRBV5-1

CDR3 protein: CASSQDSGQEYSPLHF
CDR3 DNA: TGCGCCAGCAGCCAAGATTCGGGACAGGAGTACTCACCCCTCCACTTT
D gene: TRBD1
clone size: once
J gene: TRBJ1-6
V gene: TRBV4-3

CDR3 protein: CASSPRDSDNSPLHF
CDR3 DNA: TGTGCCAGCTCACCGCGGGACAGTGATAATTCACCCCTCCACTTT
D gene: TRBD1
clone size: .
J gene: TRBJ1-6
V gene: TRBV18

CDR3 protein: CASSEGQGGQPQHF
CDR3 DNA: TGTGCCAGCAGTGAAGGGCAGGGGGGTCAGCCCCAGCATTTT
D gene: TRBD1
clone size: few
J gene: TRBJ1-5
V gene: TRBV6-1

CDR3 protein: CASSREATGGNTGELFF
CDR3 DNA: TGCGCCAGCAGCCGAGAGGCGACAGGGGGGAACACCGGGGAGCTGTTTTTT
D gene: TRBD1
clone size: once
J gene: TRBJ2-2
V gene: TRBV4-1

CDR3 protein: CASSFSSGQGRFFMNTEAFF
CDR3 DNA: TGCGCCAGCAGCTTCTCGAGTGGACAGGGAAGATTTTTTATGAACACTGAAGCTTTCTTT
D gene: TRBD1
clone size: .
J gene: TRBJ1-1
V gene: TRBV4-1

CDR3 protein: CASSESGTGYNSPLHF
CDR3 DNA: TGTGCCAGCAGTGAGTCCGGGACAGGGTATAATTCACCCCTCCACTTT
D gene: TRBD1
clone size: .
J gene: TRBJ1-6
V gene: TRBV27

CDR3 protein: CAWSVGAYEQYF
CDR3 DNA: TGTGCCTGGAGTGTAGGAGCGTACGAGCAGTACTTC
D gene: .
clone size: .
J gene: TRBJ2-7
V gene: TRBV30

CDR3 protein: CASSGDGTSGYEQYF
CDR3 DNA: TGCGCCAGCAGCGGGGATGGGACTAGCGGGTACGAGCAGTACTTC
D gene: TRBD2
clone size: .
J gene: TRBJ2-7
V gene: TRBV5-1

CDR3 protein: CATSRGQDGYTF
CDR3 DNA: TGTGCCACCAGCAGAGGGCAGGATGGCTACACCTTC
D gene: .
clone size: .
J gene: TRBJ1-2
V gene: TRBV15

CDR3 protein: CASSEARLGPGATF
CDR3 DNA: TGTGCCAGCAGTGAAGCGAGACTGGGCCCTGGGGCCACCTTC
D gene: .
clone size: .
J gene: TRBJ1-2
V gene: TRBV6-1

CDR3 protein: CASSLRTVQTQYF
CDR3 DNA: TGTGCCAGCAGTTTAAGGACAGTTCAGACCCAGTACTTC
D gene: .
clone size: .
J gene: TRBJ2-5
V gene: TRBV28

CDR3 protein: CASSEWGEVQPQHF
CDR3 DNA: TGTGCCAGCAGTGAGTGGGGGGAGGTTCAGCCCCAGCATTTT
D gene: .
clone size: few
J gene: TRBJ1-5
V gene: TRBV6-4

CDR3 protein: CASSRDTDTQYF
CDR3 DNA: TGTGCCAGCAGTCGAGACACAGATACGCAGTATTTT
D gene: .
clone size: .
J gene: TRBJ2-3
V gene: TRBV6-1

CDR3 protein: CASSALLGRGVGYEQYF
CDR3 DNA: TGTGCCAGCAGTGCGTTGCTCGGCAGGGGGGTTGGCTACGAGCAGTACTTC
D gene: .
clone size: .
J gene: TRBJ2-7
V gene: TRBV25-1

CDR3 protein: CASSQAPGQGNTGELFF
CDR3 DNA: TGTGCCAGCAGCCAGGCCCCGGGACAGGGGAACACCGGGGAGCTGTTTTTT
D gene: TRBD1
clone size: few
J gene: TRBJ2-2
V gene: TRBV4-2

CDR3 protein: CASSLGGRPYEQYF
CDR3 DNA: TGTGCCAGCAGCTTGGGTGGGAGACCCTACGAGCAGTACTTC
D gene: .
clone size: .
J gene: TRBJ2-7
V gene: TRBV11-2

CDR3 protein: CASNRGYGEKLFF
CDR3 DNA: TGTGCCAGCAACAGGGGGTACGGAGAAAAACTGTTTTTT
D gene: TRBD1
clone size: .
J gene: TRBJ1-4
V gene: TRBV14